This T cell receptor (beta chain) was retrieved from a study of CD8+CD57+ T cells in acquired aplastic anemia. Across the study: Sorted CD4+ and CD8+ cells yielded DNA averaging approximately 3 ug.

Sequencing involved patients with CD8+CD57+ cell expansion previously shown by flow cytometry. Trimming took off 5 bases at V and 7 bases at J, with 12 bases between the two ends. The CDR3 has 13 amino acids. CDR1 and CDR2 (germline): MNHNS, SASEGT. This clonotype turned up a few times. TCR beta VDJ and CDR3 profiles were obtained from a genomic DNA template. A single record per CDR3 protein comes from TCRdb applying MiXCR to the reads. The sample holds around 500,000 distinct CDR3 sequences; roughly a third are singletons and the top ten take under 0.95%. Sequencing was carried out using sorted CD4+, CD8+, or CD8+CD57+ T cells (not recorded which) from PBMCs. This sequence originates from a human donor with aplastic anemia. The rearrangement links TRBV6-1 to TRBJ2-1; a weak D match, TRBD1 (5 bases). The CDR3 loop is CASSLYRKNEQFF. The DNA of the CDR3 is TGTGCCAGCAGTTTATACAGGAAAAATGAGCAGTTCTTC.